The present entry profiles one TCR beta chain with its context. CDR1 GTSNPN and CDR2 SVGIG come from the germline V gene (reference sequence). This CDR3 spans 13 amino acids. Trimming stripped 5 bases from V and 1 base from J, with 11 bases between. This sample was taken from a study of blood T cells in healthy people across ages. Then a second PCR, running about 6 to 12 cycles, was carried out with a sample-barcoded 5' primer and a J-beta primer mix. In TCRdb, the 5' RACE reads were re-called with MiXCR into one record per CDR3 protein. The sample holds hundreds of thousands of distinct CDR3 sequences, approximately 30% seen once.

The clonotype was recovered from a woman of 80 years or more in good health. The chain links TRBV30 to TRBJ1-2, with D perhaps matching TRBD1 (6 bases). The specimen sequenced was blood. In nucleotides, the CDR3 is TGTGCCTGGGGGACATCTAATAACTATGGCTACACCTTC. This codes for CAWGTSNNYGYTF. Filled out from reference TRBV30 and TRBJ1-2, the complete variable domain reads SQTIHQWPATLVQPVGSPLSLECTVEGTSNPNLYWYRQAAGRGLQLLFYSVGIGQISSEVPQNLSASRPQDRQFILSSKKLLLSDSGFYLCAWGTSNNYGYTFGSGTRLTVV.